Listed here is a single TCR beta chain. Its antigen is unidentified. TCRdb keeps only in-frame clones here, not all; method: immunoSEQ multiplex PCR. The sample yields 98,000 or so clones, around 93% seen once. The CDR3 extends over 14 amino acids. Unmatched junction bases numbered 6, after V lost 5 bases and J lost 2 bases. CDR1 and CDR2 from the germline V gene are SGHRS and YFSETQ. This sample is drawn from a study of OX40 agonist ivuxolimab in advanced cancers. Findings and limits, study-wide: Researchers did not establish what antigens the expanded peripheral T cells target.

Sequenced here: CD4+ or CD8+ T cells sorted from blood, sampled in a trial of the OX40 agonist ivuxolimab. The TCR originated in an adult with an advanced solid tumor such as melanoma, head and neck, liver or kidney cancer. V and J are TRBV5-1 and TRBJ1-2; 7 bases line up with TRBD1. Written as DNA, the CDR3 is TGCGCCAGCAGTCCCAGGGGGGGAAACTATGGCTACACCTTC. Translated, it gives CASSPRGGNYGYTF. Supplemented by reference TRBV5-1 and TRBJ1-2, the full variable domain reads KAGVTQTPRYLIKTRGQQVTLSCSPISGHRSVSWYQQTPGQGLQFLFEYFSETQRNKGNFPGRFSGRQFSNSRSEMNVSTLELGDSALYLCASSPRGGNYGYTFGSGTRLTVV.